The clone carrying this TCR beta chain was seen a few times. The data originate from a study of T-cell memory formation after mild COVID-19. MiXCR was run by TCRdb on the 5' RACE reads, yielding one entry per CDR3 protein. The sample gives about 430,000 distinct CDR3 sequences, 20% to 25% of which show up once; 7% to 9.5% is in the top ten. This CDR3 has 14 residues. Trimming took 5 bases from V and 5 from J; bases not matched to a gene: 7. The J gene is TRBJ2-5, the V gene TRBV12-3 or TRBV12-4; 8 nucleotides agree with TRBD1. This receptor was identified in an adult woman who had mild COVID-19 (a few samples of this study predate the infection). Cell type and time point are not known. Specimen: PBMCs or a T cell subset sorted from them (not recorded which). Here the CDR3 DNA reads TGTGCCAGCAGTCTCAGGGGGCCGGCGGAGACCCAGTACTTC. Translating it yields CASSLRGPAETQYF.